This T cell receptor (beta chain) was identified in a study of cytomegalovirus exposure and HLA in healthy donors. V shed 0 bases and J shed 3 bases, with 15 bases lying between them. This CDR3 region has 17 residues. Germline values: CDR1 MGHRA, CDR2 YSYEKL. Sequencing used immunoSEQ multiplex PCR; TCRdb keeps in-frame clones, though not all of them. The sample shows some 130,000 clones, around nine tenths of them seen only once. This clonotype was obtained from a woman aged 18 to 35 in good health and CMV-seropositive. The chain uses TRBV4-1 and TRBJ1-5; D not resolved. The sequenced sample consisted of PBMCs. This CDR3 reads CASSQDFKQRSNQPQHF. In DNA, the CDR3 is TGCGCCAGCAGCCAAGATTTTAAACAGAGATCCAATCAGCCCCAGCATTTT.